The rows below give T cell receptor beta chains drawn from one sample of a study of cytomegalovirus exposure and HLA in healthy donors. Only in-frame clones appear in the TCRdb table, and some are missing; sequencing was by immunoSEQ multiplex PCR. Here the sample spans 110,000 to 150,000 clones, around two thirds being singletons. The specimen was PBMCs. These receptors all come from an older woman in good health and CMV-seropositive. The CDR3 runs from the conserved cysteine through the conserved F or W. Each record gives: D gene, V gene, clone size, J gene, CDR3 protein, CDR3 DNA. The D gene is left open where the match is weak. Clone size appears in some rows only: once, few, many, or a class for an expanded clone.

>-|TRBV19|-|TRBJ2-2
CASRRGAMNTGELFF
TGTGCCAGTAGACGGGGGGCGATGAACACCGGGGAGCTGTTTTTT
>-|TRBV7-8|-|TRBJ1-1
CASGRVPTEAFF
TGTGCCAGCGGCAGGGTCCCCACTGAAGCTTTCTTT
>TRBD1|TRBV5-1|-|TRBJ1-4
CASRSSGQMNEKLFF
TGCGCCAGCCGATCGTCGGGACAGATGAATGAAAAACTGTTTTTT
>-|TRBV29-1|-|TRBJ2-7
CSVGKGFGYEQYF
TGCAGCGTTGGAAAGGGGTTTGGCTACGAGCAGTACTTC
>-|TRBV28|few|TRBJ1-1
CASRQPVGQRPAAFF
TGTGCCAGCAGACAACCCGTTGGACAGCGACCTGCAGCTTTCTTT
>-|TRBV19|-|TRBJ2-2
CASIRSTDTNTGELFF
TGTGCCAGTATACGGTCGACAGATACGAACACCGGGGAGCTGTTTTTT
>TRBD2|TRBV4-2|-|TRBJ2-1
CASSQASGSDEQFF
TGTGCCAGCAGCCAAGCTAGCGGGAGCGATGAGCAGTTCTTC
>-|TRBV28|-|TRBJ2-7
CASSSSDRGAYEQYF
TGTGCCAGCAGTTCGTCAGACCGGGGTGCGTACGAGCAGTACTTC
>TRBD1|TRBV19|-|TRBJ1-3
CASKVQGASGNTIYF
TGTGCCAGTAAGGTGCAGGGGGCCTCTGGAAACACCATATATTTT
>TRBD2|TRBV5-1|once|TRBJ2-3
CASSLTSDYTDTQYF
TGCGCCAGCAGCTTAACTAGCGACTACACAGATACGCAGTATTTT
>-|TRBV10-3|-|TRBJ1-2
CAITTDNGYTF
TGTGCCATCACCACTGATAATGGCTACACCTTC
>-|TRBV28|-|TRBJ1-2
CASSLGGVRYGYTF
TGTGCCAGCAGTTTAGGGGGGGTTCGGTATGGCTACACCTTC
>-|TRBV7-7|-|TRBJ2-5
CASSLNRVGETQYF
TGTGCCAGCAGCTTAAACAGGGTTGGAGAGACCCAGTACTTC